This TCR beta chain was identified during a study of breast tumors, draining lymph nodes, adjacent tissues. General observations from the study: Tumor and nontumor repertoires were significantly more similar in luminal-like than in basal-like breast cancer. Findings are consistent with lymph node origin and intratumoral expansion of most tumor T cells. Tumors had less TCR diversity than lymph nodes, more than nontumor tissue.

At least ten counts were recorded for this clonotype. As yet, its antigen is unknown. TCRdb passed the multiplex PCR reads through MiXCR, listing each CDR3 protein once. The sample carries some 100,000 distinct CDR3 sequences, around 21% recorded once. Breast cancer patients provided tissue from their axillary draining lymph nodes. The germline V gene encodes CDR1 SNHLY and CDR2 FYNNEI. Trimming shortened V by 7 bases and J by 12 bases, and 10 bases separated the two germline ends. The CDR3 contains 11 residues. The sequence derives from a female donor with breast cancer. Some clones in this sample may be carry-over from other donors' samples. The chain carries TRBV2 and TRBJ1-6; D is unclear. Sequences were obtained from axillary lymph node tissue. The CDR3 DNA reads TGTGCCAGCATCGGAGATGGACCCCTCCACTTT. It is translated as CASIGDGPLHF.